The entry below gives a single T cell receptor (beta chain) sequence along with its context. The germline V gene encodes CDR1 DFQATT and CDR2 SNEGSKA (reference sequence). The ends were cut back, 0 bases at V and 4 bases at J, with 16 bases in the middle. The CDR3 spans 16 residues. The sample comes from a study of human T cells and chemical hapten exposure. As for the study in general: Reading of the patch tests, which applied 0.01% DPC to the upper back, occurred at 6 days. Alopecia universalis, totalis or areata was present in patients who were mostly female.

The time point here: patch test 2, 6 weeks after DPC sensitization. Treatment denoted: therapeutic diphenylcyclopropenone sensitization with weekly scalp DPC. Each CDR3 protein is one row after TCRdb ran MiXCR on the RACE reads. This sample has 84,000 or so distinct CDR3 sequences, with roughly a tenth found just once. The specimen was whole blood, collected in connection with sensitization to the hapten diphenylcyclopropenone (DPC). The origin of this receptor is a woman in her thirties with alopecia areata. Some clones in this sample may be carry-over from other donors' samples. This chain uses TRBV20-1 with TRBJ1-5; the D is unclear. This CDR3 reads CSARDGRRTANQPQHF. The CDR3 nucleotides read TGCAGTGCTAGAGATGGGAGGCGGACGGCAAATCAGCCCCAGCATTTT.